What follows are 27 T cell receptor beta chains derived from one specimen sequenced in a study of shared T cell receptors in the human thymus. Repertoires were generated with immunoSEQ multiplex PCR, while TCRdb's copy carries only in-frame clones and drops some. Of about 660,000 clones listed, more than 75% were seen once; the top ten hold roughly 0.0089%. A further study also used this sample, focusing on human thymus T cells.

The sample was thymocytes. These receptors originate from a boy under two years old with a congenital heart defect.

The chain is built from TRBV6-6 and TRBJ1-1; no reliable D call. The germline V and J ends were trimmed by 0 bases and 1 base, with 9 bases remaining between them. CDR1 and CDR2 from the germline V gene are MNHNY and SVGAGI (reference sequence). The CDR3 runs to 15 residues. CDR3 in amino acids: CASSYSARRNTEAFF. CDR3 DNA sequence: TGTGCCAGCAGTTACTCGGCCAGAAGGAACACTGAAGCTTTCTTT.

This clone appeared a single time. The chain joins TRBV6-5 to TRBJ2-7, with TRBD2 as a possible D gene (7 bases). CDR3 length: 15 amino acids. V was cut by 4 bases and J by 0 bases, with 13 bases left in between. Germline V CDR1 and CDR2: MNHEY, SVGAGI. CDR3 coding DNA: TGTGCCAGCAGTTCCGGGGGGCCCCACTCCTACGAGCAGTACTTC. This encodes CASSSGGPHSYEQYF.

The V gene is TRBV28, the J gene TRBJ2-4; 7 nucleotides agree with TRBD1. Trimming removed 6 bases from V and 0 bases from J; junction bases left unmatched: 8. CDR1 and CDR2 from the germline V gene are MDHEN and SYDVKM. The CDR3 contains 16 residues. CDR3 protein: CASRASTGLAKNIQYF. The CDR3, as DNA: TGTGCCAGCAGGGCCTCGACAGGGCTAGCCAAAAACATTCAGTACTTC.

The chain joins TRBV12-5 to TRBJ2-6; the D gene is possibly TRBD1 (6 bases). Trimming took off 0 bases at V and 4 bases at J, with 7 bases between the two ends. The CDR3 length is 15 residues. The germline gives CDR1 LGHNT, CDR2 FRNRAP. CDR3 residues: CASGLVGAGANVLTF. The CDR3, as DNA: TGTGCTAGTGGTTTGGTGGGGGCCGGGGCCAACGTCCTGACTTTC.

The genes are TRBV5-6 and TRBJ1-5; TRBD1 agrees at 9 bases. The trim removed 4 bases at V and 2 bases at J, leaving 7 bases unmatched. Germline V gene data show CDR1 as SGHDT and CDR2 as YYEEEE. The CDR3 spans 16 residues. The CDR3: CASSAHRDRGNQPQHF. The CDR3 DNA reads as TGTGCCAGCAGCGCACACCGGGACAGGGGCAATCAGCCCCAGCATTTT.

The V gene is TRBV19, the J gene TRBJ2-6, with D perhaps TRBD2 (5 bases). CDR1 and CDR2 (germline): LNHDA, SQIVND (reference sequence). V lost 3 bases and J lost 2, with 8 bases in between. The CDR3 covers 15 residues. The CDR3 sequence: CASSMRAPGANVLTF. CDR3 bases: TGTGCCAGTAGTATGAGGGCCCCTGGGGCCAACGTCCTGACTTTC.

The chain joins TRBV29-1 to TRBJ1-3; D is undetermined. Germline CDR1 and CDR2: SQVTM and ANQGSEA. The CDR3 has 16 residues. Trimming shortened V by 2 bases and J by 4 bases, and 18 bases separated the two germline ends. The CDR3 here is CSVESEERFPGNTIYF. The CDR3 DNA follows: TGCAGCGTTGAATCGGAGGAACGGTTCCCAGGAAACACCATATATTTT.

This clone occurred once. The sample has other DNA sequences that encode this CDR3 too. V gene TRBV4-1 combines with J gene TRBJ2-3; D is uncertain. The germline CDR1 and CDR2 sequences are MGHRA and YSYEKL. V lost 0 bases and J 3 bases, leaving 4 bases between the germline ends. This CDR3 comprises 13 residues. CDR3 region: CASSQDQTDTQYF. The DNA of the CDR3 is TGCGCCAGCAGCCAAGATCAGACAGATACGCAGTATTTT.

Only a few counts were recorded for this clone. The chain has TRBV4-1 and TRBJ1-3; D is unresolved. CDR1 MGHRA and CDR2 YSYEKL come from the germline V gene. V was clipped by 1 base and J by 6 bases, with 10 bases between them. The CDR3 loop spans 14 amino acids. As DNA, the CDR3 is TGCGCCAGCAGCCAAGCAGGATCCGAAAACACCATATATTTT. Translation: CASSQAGSENTIYF.

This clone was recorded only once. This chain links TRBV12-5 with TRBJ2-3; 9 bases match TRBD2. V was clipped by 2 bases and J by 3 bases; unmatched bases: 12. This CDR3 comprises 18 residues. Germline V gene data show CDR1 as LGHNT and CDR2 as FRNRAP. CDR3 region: CASGLLASGDLTTDTQYF. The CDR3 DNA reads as TGTGCTAGTGGTTTGCTGGCTAGCGGGGACCTCACTACAGATACGCAGTATTTT.

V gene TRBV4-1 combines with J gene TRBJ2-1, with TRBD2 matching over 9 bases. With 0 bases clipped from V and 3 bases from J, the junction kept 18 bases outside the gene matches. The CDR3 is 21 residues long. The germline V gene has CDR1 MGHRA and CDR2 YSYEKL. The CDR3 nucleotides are TGCGCCAGCAGCCAAGATTTTGAGCGGGAGGAGGGGTCGGTAGTCTACAATGAGCAGTTCTTC. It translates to CASSQDFEREEGSVVYNEQFF.

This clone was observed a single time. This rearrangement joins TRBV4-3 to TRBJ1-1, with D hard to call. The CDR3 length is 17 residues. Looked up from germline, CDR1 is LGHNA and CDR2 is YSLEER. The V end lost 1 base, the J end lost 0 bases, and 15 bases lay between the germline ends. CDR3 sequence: CASSQGSMSLMNTEAFF. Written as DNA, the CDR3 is TGCGCCAGCAGCCAAGGCTCAATGAGTCTCATGAACACTGAAGCTTTCTTT.

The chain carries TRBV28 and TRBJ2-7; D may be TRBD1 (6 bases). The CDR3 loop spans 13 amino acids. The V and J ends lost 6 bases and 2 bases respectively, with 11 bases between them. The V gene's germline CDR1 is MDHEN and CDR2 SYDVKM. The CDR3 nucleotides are TGTGCCAGCAGAAGGACAGCAACCTACGAGCAGTACTTC. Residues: CASRRTATYEQYF.

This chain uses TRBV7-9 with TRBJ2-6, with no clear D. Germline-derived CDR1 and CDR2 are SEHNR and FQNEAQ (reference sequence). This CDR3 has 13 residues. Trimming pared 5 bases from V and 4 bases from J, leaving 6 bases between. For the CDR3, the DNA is TGTGCCAGCAGCCCTGGCGGGGCCAACGTCCTGACTTTC. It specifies CASSPGGANVLTF.

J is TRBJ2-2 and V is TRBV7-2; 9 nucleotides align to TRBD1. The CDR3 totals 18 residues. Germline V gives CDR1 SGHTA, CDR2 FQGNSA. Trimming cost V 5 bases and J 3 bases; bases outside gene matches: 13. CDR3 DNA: TGTGCCAGCAGCCGCGACAGGGGGGGGCCTAGGGACACCGGGGAGCTGTTTTTT. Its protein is CASSRDRGGPRDTGELFF.

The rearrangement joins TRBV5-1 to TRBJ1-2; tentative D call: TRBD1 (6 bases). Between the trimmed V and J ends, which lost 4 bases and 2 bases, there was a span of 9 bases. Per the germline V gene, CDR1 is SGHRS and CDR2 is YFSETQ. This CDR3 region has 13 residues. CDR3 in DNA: TGCGCCAGCAGCCAACAGGGAAACTATGGCTACACCTTC. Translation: CASSQQGNYGYTF. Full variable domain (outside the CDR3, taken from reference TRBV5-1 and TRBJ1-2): KAGVTQTPRYLIKTRGQQVTLSCSPISGHRSVSWYQQTPGQGLQFLFEYFSETQRNKGNFPGRFSGRQFSNSRSEMNVSTLELGDSALYLCASSQQGNYGYTFGSGTRLTVV.

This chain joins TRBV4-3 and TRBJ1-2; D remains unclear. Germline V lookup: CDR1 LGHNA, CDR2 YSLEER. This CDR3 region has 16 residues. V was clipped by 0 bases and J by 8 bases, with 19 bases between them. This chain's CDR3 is CASSQDGFEGNQGYTF. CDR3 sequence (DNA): TGCGCCAGCAGCCAAGATGGCTTTGAGGGAAATCAGGGCTACACCTTC.

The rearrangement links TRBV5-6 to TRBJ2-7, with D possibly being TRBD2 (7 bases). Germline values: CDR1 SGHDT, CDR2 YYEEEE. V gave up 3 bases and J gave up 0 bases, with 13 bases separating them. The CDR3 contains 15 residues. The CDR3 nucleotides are TGTGCCAGCAGCTGCGGGGGCCGGAGCTCCTACGAGCAGTACTTC. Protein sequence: CASSCGGRSSYEQYF.

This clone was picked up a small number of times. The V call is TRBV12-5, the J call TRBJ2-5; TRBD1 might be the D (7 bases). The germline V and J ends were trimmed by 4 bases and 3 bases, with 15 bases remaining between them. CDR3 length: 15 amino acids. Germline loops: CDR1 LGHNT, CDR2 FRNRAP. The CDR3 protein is CASGCRRGEEETQYF. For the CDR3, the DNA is TGTGCTAGTGGTTGTCGCAGGGGGGAGGAAGAGACCCAGTACTTC.

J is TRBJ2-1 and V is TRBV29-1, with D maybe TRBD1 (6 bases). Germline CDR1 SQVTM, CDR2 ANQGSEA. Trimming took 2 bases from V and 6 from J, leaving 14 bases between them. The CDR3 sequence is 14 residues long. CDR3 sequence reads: CSVEFWTDLNEQFF. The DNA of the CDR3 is TGCAGCGTTGAATTTTGGACAGACCTCAATGAGCAGTTCTTC.

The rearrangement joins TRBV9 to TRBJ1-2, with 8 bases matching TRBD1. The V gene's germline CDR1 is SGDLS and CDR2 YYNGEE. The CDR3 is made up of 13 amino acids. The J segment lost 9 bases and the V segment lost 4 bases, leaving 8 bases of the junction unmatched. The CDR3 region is CASSSWTGLRYTF. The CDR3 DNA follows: TGTGCCAGCAGCTCGTGGACAGGGCTACGCTACACCTTC.

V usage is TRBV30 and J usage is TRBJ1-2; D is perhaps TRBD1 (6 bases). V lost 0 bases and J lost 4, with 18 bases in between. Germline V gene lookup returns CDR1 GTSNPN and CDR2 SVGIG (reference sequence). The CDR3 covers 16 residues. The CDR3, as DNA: TGTGCCTGGAGTGTACAGGGACAACCCTCTGGCTATGGCTACACCTTC. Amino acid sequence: CAWSVQGQPSGYGYTF.

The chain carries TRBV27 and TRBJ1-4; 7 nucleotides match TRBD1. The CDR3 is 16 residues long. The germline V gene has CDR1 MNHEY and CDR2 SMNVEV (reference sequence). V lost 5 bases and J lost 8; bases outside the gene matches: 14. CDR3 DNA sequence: TGTGCCAGCAGTCTAGAAACAGGGGCGCGAGTGGAAAAACTGTTTTTT. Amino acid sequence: CASSLETGARVEKLFF.

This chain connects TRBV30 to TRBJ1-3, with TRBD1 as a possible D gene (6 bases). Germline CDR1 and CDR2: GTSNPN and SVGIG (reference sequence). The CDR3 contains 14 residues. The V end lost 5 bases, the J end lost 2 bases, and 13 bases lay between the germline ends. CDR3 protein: CAWERGGAGNTIYF. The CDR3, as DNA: TGTGCCTGGGAGAGGGGGGGGGCTGGAAACACCATATATTTT.

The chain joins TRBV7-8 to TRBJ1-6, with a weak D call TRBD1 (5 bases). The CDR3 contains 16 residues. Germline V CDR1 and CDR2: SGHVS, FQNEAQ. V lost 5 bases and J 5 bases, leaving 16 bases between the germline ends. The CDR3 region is CASSPWVGGDNSPLHF. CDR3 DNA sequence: TGTGCCAGCAGCCCATGGGTGGGGGGTGATAATTCACCCCTCCACTTT.

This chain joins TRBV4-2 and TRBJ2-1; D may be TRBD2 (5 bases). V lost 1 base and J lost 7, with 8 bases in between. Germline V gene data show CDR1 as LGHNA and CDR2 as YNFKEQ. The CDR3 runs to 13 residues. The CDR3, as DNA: TGTGCCAGCAGCCAAGGGACTTCTAATGAGCAGTTCTTC. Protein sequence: CASSQGTSNEQFF.

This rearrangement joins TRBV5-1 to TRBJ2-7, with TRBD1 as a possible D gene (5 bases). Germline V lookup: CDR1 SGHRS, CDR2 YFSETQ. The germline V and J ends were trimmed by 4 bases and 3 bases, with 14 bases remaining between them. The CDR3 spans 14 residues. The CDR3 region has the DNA TGCGCCAGCAGCCCACTACCAGGGATCTACGAGCAGTACTTC. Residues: CASSPLPGIYEQYF.